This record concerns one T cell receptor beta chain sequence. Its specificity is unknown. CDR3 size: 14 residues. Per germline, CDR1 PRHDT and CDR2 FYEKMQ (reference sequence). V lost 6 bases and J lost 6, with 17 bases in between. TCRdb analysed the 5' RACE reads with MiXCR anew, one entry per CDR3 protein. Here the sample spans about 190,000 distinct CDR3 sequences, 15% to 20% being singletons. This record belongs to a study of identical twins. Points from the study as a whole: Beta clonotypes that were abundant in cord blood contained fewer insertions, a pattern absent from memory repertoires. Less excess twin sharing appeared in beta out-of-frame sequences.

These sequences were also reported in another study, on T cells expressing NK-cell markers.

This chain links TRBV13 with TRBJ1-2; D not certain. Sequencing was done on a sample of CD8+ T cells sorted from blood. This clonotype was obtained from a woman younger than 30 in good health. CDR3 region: CASRGPLGDNGYTF. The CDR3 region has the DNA TGTGCCAGCAGGGGCCCGTTGGGAGATAATGGCTACACCTTC.